This T cell receptor beta chain is from a study of T cell repertoires and HLA-DP antigens. On the study more broadly: Alloreactive CD4+ T cells targeted HLA-DP on transduced HeLa. The donors, ranging 18-to-29 to 60-to-69 years, included a couple of males and one female.

Each pre-culture CD4+ sample aimed for 200,000 to 250,000 T cell genomes at deep resolution. Profiled with immunoSEQ multiplex PCR; TCRdb holds only in-frame clones, not every one. This sample carries roughly 73,000 clones, around 77% of them seen once, and the ten largest clones take 1.6%. This clone was detected only once. The antigen is undetermined. The source is a man in his fifties or sixties in good health and CMV-seronegative. Sequencing was done on a sample of CD4+ T cells from PBMCs.

The CDR3 reads CASSLGPSSNQPQHF. The DNA for the CDR3 is TGCGCCAGCAGCTTGGGTCCCAGTAGCAATCAGCCCCAGCATTTT. The chain is built from TRBV5-1 and TRBJ1-5, with unresolved D. Germline loops: CDR1 SGHRS, CDR2 YFSETQ. The CDR3 runs to 15 residues. V was trimmed by 0 bases and J by 0 bases, leaving 7 bases between them.